This entry lists 5 T cell receptor beta chains sequenced from one sample in a study of blood T cell repertoires in COVID-19. Profiling relied on immunoSEQ multiplex PCR, and the TCRdb table lists in-frame clones only, not all of them. The sample contains around 250,000 clones, 88% of which appear only once. The sequencing input was peripheral blood. The origin of the receptors is a human donor in a cohort sampled during active COVID-19.

V is TRBV4-3 and J is TRBJ1-2; 10 bases agree with TRBD1. The length of the CDR3 is 15 residues. The germline CDR1 and CDR2 sequences are LGHNA and YSLEER. V trimming: 0 bases; J trimming: 8 bases; junction bases outside the gene matches: 6. The CDR3 bases are TGCGCCAGCAGCCAAGATGCGACAGGGGGCCGAGGCTACACCTTC. It is translated as CASSQDATGGRGYTF.

This clone is a singleton in its sample. V gene TRBV9 combines with J gene TRBJ1-3; D remains unclear. V lost 3 bases to trimming and J lost 0 bases, with 13 bases between them. CDR1 and CDR2 from the germline V gene are SGDLS and YYNGEE. The CDR3 spans 16 residues. CDR3 nucleotides: TGTGCCAGCAGCGCCACTGGTTTCCGCTCTGGAAACACCATATATTTT. It yields the protein CASSATGFRSGNTIYF.

The chain links TRBV29-1 to TRBJ1-2; 8 bases agree with TRBD1. Germline CDR1 reads SQVTM; CDR2 reads ANQGSEA. V dropped 7 bases and J dropped 2; count of bases not matched to a gene: 6. This CDR3 comprises 13 residues. CDR3 residues: CSADRDPNYGYTF. CDR3 in DNA: TGCAGCGCGGACAGGGACCCAAACTATGGCTACACCTTC.

The genes are TRBV6-5 and TRBJ2-7; D possibly corresponds to TRBD2 (7 bases). Germline-derived CDR1 and CDR2 are MNHEY and SVGAGI. This CDR3 comprises 13 residues. Deletions cut 4 bases from V and 5 bases from J, with 12 bases between. The CDR3 spells CASSWEGDHEQYF. CDR3 DNA sequence: TGTGCCAGCAGTTGGGAGGGGGACCACGAGCAGTACTTC.

The genes are TRBV7-2 and TRBJ2-3; the match to TRBD1 covers 8 bases. This CDR3 has 18 amino acids. From germline, CDR1 is SGHTA and CDR2 FQGNSA. The junction had 19 bases not matched to a gene; V was cut back by 5 bases and J by 6 bases. CDR3 nucleotides: TGTGCCAGCAGCCCGGGCGACAGGGGCCGCCGGCCTTGGGATACGCAGTATTTT. It is translated as CASSPGDRGRRPWDTQYF.